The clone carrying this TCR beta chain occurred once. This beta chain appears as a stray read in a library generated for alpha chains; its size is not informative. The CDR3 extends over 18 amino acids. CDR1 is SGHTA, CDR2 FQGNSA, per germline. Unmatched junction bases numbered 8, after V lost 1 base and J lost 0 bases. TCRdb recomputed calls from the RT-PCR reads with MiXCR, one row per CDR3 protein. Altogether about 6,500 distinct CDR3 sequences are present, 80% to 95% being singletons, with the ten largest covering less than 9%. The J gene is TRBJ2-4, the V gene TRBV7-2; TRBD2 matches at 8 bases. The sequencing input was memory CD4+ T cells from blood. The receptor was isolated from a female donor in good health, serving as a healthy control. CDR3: CASSLGPRGGLAKNIQYF. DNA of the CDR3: TGTGCCAGCAGCTTAGGGCCCCGGGGGGGGCTAGCCAAAAACATTCAGTACTTC.